This record covers a single TCR beta chain. Method: immunoSEQ multiplex PCR; TCRdb's copy keeps in-frame clones and lacks some. This sample has approximately 250,000 clones, with over 75% found just once. Participant ages covered 18 to 89 years across 25 or so US areas. This record comes from a study of blood T cell repertoires in COVID-19. The wider study: Sources were T cells, B-cell-depleted T cells, or PBMCs; the material itself was cDNA or gDNA.

V lost 2 bases to trimming and J lost 0 bases, with 8 bases between them. The CDR3 loop spans 14 amino acids. CDR1 is SGHRS and CDR2 is YFSETQ in the germline V gene. Sequences were obtained from PBMCs or T cells enriched from blood (not recorded which). This chain connects TRBV5-1 to TRBJ1-1; the D is unclear. The TCR comes from a woman between 50 and 59 years old with acute COVID-19. CDR3 loop: CASSLQIMNTEAFF. The DNA of the CDR3 is TGCGCCAGCAGCTTACAGATCATGAACACTGAAGCTTTCTTT.